The 5 T cell receptor beta chains presented below share a single source sample, sequenced in a study of PD-1 and CTLA-4 blockade in melanoma. Produced via immunoSEQ multiplex PCR; TCRdb's table is partial and in-frame only. The top ten hold around 7.6% of the sample, which has 23,000 or so clones, 88% seen once. Here the sequenced sample was CD8+ T cells from peripheral blood, taken before anti-PD-1 treatment. The receptor set was obtained from a human donor with melanoma.

The table lists this clone with a few counts. The chain uses TRBV5-1 and TRBJ1-5; the match to TRBD1 covers 10 bases. The CDR3 totals 16 residues. The germline V gene has CDR1 SGHRS and CDR2 YFSETQ. J was trimmed by 5 bases and V by 0 bases; bases with no gene match: 5. CDR3 sequence reads: CASSLGTGTGDQPQHF. CDR3 coding DNA: TGCGCCAGCAGCTTGGGCACCGGGACAGGGGATCAGCCCCAGCATTTT.

The rearrangement joins TRBV2 to TRBJ1-1; 7 bases align to TRBD1. Germline V gene lookup returns CDR1 SNHLY and CDR2 FYNNEI. The CDR3 is 16 amino acids. Trimming removed 1 base from V and 5 bases from J; junction bases left unmatched: 10. CDR3 DNA sequence: TGTGCCAGCAGTGAAGACAGGGGAGAGGTCGGGACTGAAGCTTTCTTT. It yields the protein CASSEDRGEVGTEAFF.

The V call is TRBV27, the J call TRBJ2-2, with D possibly being TRBD2 (5 bases). V was cut by 3 bases and J by 0 bases, with 11 bases left in between. CDR1 and CDR2 from the germline V gene are MNHEY and SMNVEV (reference sequence). CDR3 length: 16 amino acids. Here the CDR3 DNA reads TGTGCCAGCAGTTTTCGGACGGACTCGAACACCGGGGAGCTGTTTTTT. Translating gives CASSFRTDSNTGELFF.

The chain combines TRBV6-5 with TRBJ1-2; 9 bases map to TRBD1. The CDR3 has 14 amino acids. Germline CDR1 reads MNHEY; CDR2 reads SVGAGI. V shed 6 bases, J shed 4 bases, and the junction held 6 bases outside the gene matches. The CDR3 region has the DNA TGTGCCAGCAGCCCGGGACAGGGAGGCTATGGCTACACCTTC. Its translation is CASSPGQGGYGYTF.

This clone showed up just once. The V call is TRBV5-8, the J call TRBJ2-3, with D tentatively TRBD2 (5 bases). This CDR3 is 17 amino acids long. The germline V gene has CDR1 SGHTS and CDR2 YDEGEE. Trimming removed 0 bases from V and 2 bases from J, with 16 bases in between. CDR3 protein: CASSLAPGSRFTDTQYF. CDR3 nucleotides: TGTGCCAGCAGCTTGGCCCCGGGATCCCGGTTCACAGATACGCAGTATTTT.